Below, 14 T cell receptor beta chains from the same sample are listed, as sequenced in a study of shared clonotypes between healthy human individuals. Positively selected for CCR7, the CD45RO-negative cells used as naive CD8 cells excluded terminally differentiated effector memory CD45RA+ cells. Only in-frame clones appear in the TCRdb table, and some are missing; sequencing was by immunoSEQ multiplex PCR. The sample shows about 2,200,000 clones, more than 85% of them seen only once. Sequencing used naive CD8+ T cells from PBMCs. The receptors originated from a man between 18 and 29 years old in good health. Some clones in this sample may be carry-over from other donors' samples.

The chain joins TRBV6-5 to TRBJ2-7; 9 bases align to TRBD1. The CDR3 is 15 amino acids. Germline trimming cut 2 bases from V and 6 bases from J; bases unmatched to any gene: 8. The germline CDR1 and CDR2 sequences are MNHEY and SVGAGI. The CDR3 loop reads CASSYQDRGAGEQYF. The CDR3 DNA is TGTGCCAGCAGTTACCAGGACAGGGGCGCCGGCGAGCAGTACTTC.

The chain carries TRBV2 and TRBJ2-7, with 10 bases lining up with TRBD1. The CDR3 totals 15 residues. CDR1 is SNHLY, CDR2 FYNNEI, per germline. The V segment lost 5 bases and the J segment 5 bases; nucleotides outside the gene matches: 9. This CDR3 reads CASSTGTGVRNEQYF. CDR3 in DNA: TGTGCCAGCAGTACAGGGACAGGGGTTAGAAACGAGCAGTACTTC.

This clone turned up a few times. Additional DNA sequences in this sample encode the identical CDR3. V usage is TRBV27 and J usage is TRBJ1-5; TRBD1 is a possible D gene (5 bases). There are 13 residues in the CDR3. The V end lost 4 bases, the J end lost 3 bases, and 7 bases lay between the germline ends. Germline loops: CDR1 MNHEY, CDR2 SMNVEV (reference sequence). The CDR3 sequence: CASSSGNNQPQHF. The CDR3, as DNA: TGTGCCAGCAGTTCAGGGAACAATCAGCCCCAGCATTTT.

V is TRBV5-4 and J is TRBJ2-1, with D unclear. Germline V lookup: CDR1 SGHNT, CDR2 YYREEE (reference sequence). Deletions cut 0 bases from V and 7 bases from J, with 5 bases between. The CDR3 runs 12 residues. CDR3 region: CASSLEANEQFF. CDR3 sequence (DNA): TGTGCCAGCAGCTTGGAAGCTAATGAGCAGTTCTTC.

The chain recombines TRBV6-6 with TRBJ2-7; D may be TRBD1 (6 bases). The V end was cut by 5 bases, the J end by 1 base, with 15 bases between. This CDR3 region has 15 residues. Germline loops: CDR1 MNHNY, CDR2 SVGAGI (reference sequence). For the CDR3, the DNA is TGTGCCAGCAGTGACTGGACAGATCCTTCCTACGAGCAGTACTTC. It translates to CASSDWTDPSYEQYF.

The chain recombines TRBV28 with TRBJ1-5; perhaps TRBD1 as D (5 bases). Trimming cost V 3 bases and J 4 bases, with 7 bases left between them. CDR3 size: 13 residues. From germline, CDR1 is MDHEN and CDR2 SYDVKM. CDR3: CASSFHRNQPQHF. The CDR3 DNA sequence: TGTGCCAGCAGTTTCCACAGGAATCAGCCCCAGCATTTT.

The rearrangement links TRBV27 to TRBJ1-1; D is uncertain. Per the germline V gene, CDR1 is MNHEY and CDR2 is SMNVEV (reference sequence). The CDR3 is made up of 15 amino acids. Between the trimmed V and J ends, which lost 5 bases and 5 bases, there was a span of 18 bases. CDR3 nucleotide sequence: TGTGCCAGCAGTCTTTCCCGATCCGGGCGGACTGAAGCTTTCTTT. Translating it yields CASSLSRSGRTEAFF.

The rearrangement links TRBV4-1 to TRBJ2-1, with a possible D match to TRBD2 (7 bases). This CDR3 is built from 16 residues. Germline loops: CDR1 MGHRA, CDR2 YSYEKL. Deletions cut 4 bases from V and 0 bases from J, with 13 bases between. CDR3 protein: CASSPWGGSSYNEQFF. The CDR3 DNA follows: TGCGCCAGCAGCCCTTGGGGGGGCAGCTCCTACAATGAGCAGTTCTTC.

V is TRBV4-3 and J is TRBJ1-4, with D possibly matching TRBD1 (5 bases). Trimming took off 0 bases at V and 5 bases at J, with 19 bases between the two ends. Looked up from germline, CDR1 is LGHNA and CDR2 is YSLEER. The CDR3 length is 18 residues. Written as DNA, the CDR3 is TGCGCCAGCAGCCAAGACGTGATTAGCAGACAGATAAATGAAAAACTGTTTTTT. It codes for CASSQDVISRQINEKLFF.

As concerns this clone: Distinct nucleotide sequences in the sample also encode this CDR3. V and J are TRBV27 and TRBJ2-2, with D hard to call. Germline V gene sequence: CDR1 MNHEY, CDR2 SMNVEV (reference sequence). The CDR3 contains 11 residues. The V and J ends lost 3 bases and 6 bases respectively, with 2 bases between them. For the CDR3, the DNA is TGTGCCAGCAGTTTCGCCGGGGAGCTGTTTTTT. Encoded protein: CASSFAGELFF.

The CDR3 reads CAFDRGGTGELFF. Written as DNA, the CDR3 is TGTGCCTTCGACAGGGGAGGGACCGGGGAGCTGTTTTTT. The chain recombines TRBV7-9 with TRBJ2-2; D possibly corresponds to TRBD1 (8 bases). This CDR3 has 13 residues. The germline CDR1 and CDR2 sequences are SEHNR and FQNEAQ (reference sequence). The V gene lost 11 bases and the J gene lost 5 bases, with 15 bases spanning the gap.

V and J are TRBV9 and TRBJ2-1; 9 bases agree with TRBD2. V was pared by 0 bases and J by 0 bases, with 13 bases of the junction left unmatched. CDR3 length equals 20 residues. The germline CDR1 and CDR2 sequences are SGDLS and YYNGEE. In DNA form, the CDR3 reads TGTGCCAGCAGCGTAGTTAGCGGGGGCGGGCCCTTCAGCTCCTACAATGAGCAGTTCTTC. The encoded protein is CASSVVSGGGPFSSYNEQFF.

The CDR3 sequence: CASSLLGEIVGYTF. The DNA for the CDR3 is TGTGCCAGCAGCTTACTGGGGGAAATCGTTGGCTACACCTTC. The chain couples TRBV13 to TRBJ1-2; D perhaps matches TRBD1 (5 bases). CDR3 size: 14 residues. Germline V gives CDR1 PRHDT, CDR2 FYEKMQ (reference sequence). V was clipped by 2 bases and J by 7 bases, with 14 bases between them.

A note on this clone: The same CDR3 also results from other DNA sequences found in this sample. V is TRBV5-4 and J is TRBJ2-7; D is perhaps TRBD1 (5 bases). V dropped 0 bases and J dropped 4 bases, with 5 bases sitting between them. Germline lookup yields CDR1 SGHNT and CDR2 YYREEE (reference sequence). This CDR3 is 12 amino acids long. CDR3 residues: CASSLDRYEQYF. Written as DNA, the CDR3 is TGTGCCAGCAGCTTGGACAGGTACGAGCAGTACTTC.